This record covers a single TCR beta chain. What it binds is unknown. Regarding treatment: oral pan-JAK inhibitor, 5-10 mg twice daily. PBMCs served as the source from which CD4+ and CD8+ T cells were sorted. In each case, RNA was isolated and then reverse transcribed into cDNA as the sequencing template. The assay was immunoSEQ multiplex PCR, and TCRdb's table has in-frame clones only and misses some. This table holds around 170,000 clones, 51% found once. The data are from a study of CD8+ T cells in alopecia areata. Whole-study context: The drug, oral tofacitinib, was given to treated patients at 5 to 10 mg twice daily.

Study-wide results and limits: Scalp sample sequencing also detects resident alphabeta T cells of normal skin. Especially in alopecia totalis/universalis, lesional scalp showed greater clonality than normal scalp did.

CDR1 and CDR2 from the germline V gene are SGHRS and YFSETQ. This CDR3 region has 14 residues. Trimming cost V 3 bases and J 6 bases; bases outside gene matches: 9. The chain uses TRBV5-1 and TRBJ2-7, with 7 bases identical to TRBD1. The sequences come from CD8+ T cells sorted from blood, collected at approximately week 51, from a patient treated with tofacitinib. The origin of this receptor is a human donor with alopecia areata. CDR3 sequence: CASSSGQAPSEQYF. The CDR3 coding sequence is TGCGCCAGCAGCTCAGGACAGGCACCCTCCGAGCAGTACTTC.